Presented here are 24 T cell receptor beta chains from one specimen sequenced in a study of T-cell memory formation after mild COVID-19. TCRdb itself ran the 5' RACE reads through MiXCR, one entry per CDR3 protein. The sample includes 350,000 to 550,000 distinct CDR3 sequences, about a sixth of them seen just once. The source material was PBMCs or a T cell subset sorted from them (not recorded which). These TCRs come from a man between 18 and 35 years old who had mild COVID-19 (a few samples of this study predate the infection). Cell type and time point are not known.

The J gene is TRBJ2-1, the V gene TRBV6-5; possibly TRBD1 or TRBD2 for D (5 bases each). The CDR3 length is 14 residues. The V end lost 6 bases, the J end lost 6 bases, and 15 bases lay between the germline ends. Per the germline V gene, CDR1 is MNHEY and CDR2 is SVGAGI. The DNA of the CDR3 is TGTGCCAGCAGCCGCGCCGAGGGGAGCAATGAGCAGTTCTTC. Translated, it gives CASSRAEGSNEQFF.

The rearrangement links TRBV7-6 to TRBJ1-1, with D hard to call. V lost 5 bases and J 1 base, leaving 11 bases between the germline ends. Germline CDR1 and CDR2: SGHVS and FNYEAQ. This CDR3 is built from 14 residues. The CDR3 DNA is TGTGCCAGCAGCCCCCCGCCCGGGAACACTGAAGCTTTCTTT. This gives the protein CASSPPPGNTEAFF.

The rearrangement joins TRBV12-3 or TRBV12-4 to TRBJ2-7; D remains unclear. Trimming removed 3 bases from V and 1 base from J, with 10 bases in between. This CDR3 comprises 14 residues. CDR3 in amino acids: CASSLLPHSYEQYV. The DNA for the CDR3 is TGTGCCAGCAGTTTGCTCCCCCATTCCTACGAGCAGTACGTC.

This chain links TRBV20-1 with TRBJ1-1; D is unresolved. V was shortened by 4 bases and J by 6 bases, with 12 bases between the two germline ends. Germline V CDR1 and CDR2: DFQATT, SNEGSKA (reference sequence). This CDR3 is built from 12 residues. This CDR3 reads CSAKIRLSEAFF. The CDR3 DNA is TGCAGTGCTAAAATCCGGCTGTCTGAAGCTTTCTTT.

This clonotype was seen a handful of times. The rearrangement links TRBV6-2 or TRBV6-3 to TRBJ2-3; D is possibly TRBD2 (5 bases). V was clipped by 5 bases and J by 6 bases, with 12 bases between them. Germline values: CDR1 MNHEY, CDR2 SVGEGT. This CDR3 comprises 13 residues. The CDR3: CASSPPWRDTQYF. CDR3 in DNA: TGTGCCAGCAGTCCGCCCTGGAGGGATACGCAGTATTTT.

This clonotype has only a few counts. This chain links TRBV3-1 with TRBJ2-5, with D perhaps TRBD2 (5 bases). Trimming removed 1 base at V and 3 bases at J, with 18 bases between. CDR1 is LGHDT, CDR2 YNNKEL, per germline (reference sequence). The CDR3 totals 17 residues. The CDR3 spells CASSQGARGPPKETQYF. The CDR3 coding sequence is TGTGCCAGCAGCCAAGGGGCACGGGGTCCCCCCAAAGAGACCCAGTACTTC.

This clonotype was seen a few times. This chain uses TRBV6-5 with TRBJ2-2; D is unclear. Germline CDR1 and CDR2: MNHEY and SVGAGI. Trimming removed 0 bases at V and 6 bases at J, with 5 bases between. The CDR3 covers 13 residues. Here the CDR3 DNA reads TGTGCCAGCAGTTACTCGATCCCCGGGGAGCTGTTTTTT. Amino acid sequence: CASSYSIPGELFF.

This clonotype has ten or more counts. V and J are TRBV7-3 and TRBJ2-7; unclear D gene. V was shortened by 5 bases and J by 3 bases, with 11 bases between the two germline ends. This CDR3 comprises 13 residues. Germline V gene sequence: CDR1 SGHTA, CDR2 FQGTGA. The CDR3 loop reads CASSLYDFYEQYV. The CDR3 nucleotides are TGTGCCAGCAGCCTGTATGATTTCTACGAGCAGTACGTC.

In this sample, this clonotype turned up many times. The chain carries TRBV6-5 and TRBJ2-3, with TRBD1 matching 10 bases. V was pared by 7 bases and J by 3 bases, with 7 bases of the junction left unmatched. The CDR3 is 15 residues long. CDR1 and CDR2 from the germline V gene are MNHEY and SVGAGI. The CDR3: CASKDRGWGTDTQYF. Here the CDR3 DNA reads TGTGCCAGCAAGGACAGGGGGTGGGGAACAGATACGCAGTATTTT.

This clonotype was seen more than once but under ten times. The rearrangement uses TRBV4-3 and TRBJ2-1; 7 bases align to TRBD2. The CDR3 consists of 16 residues. V was clipped by 4 bases and J by 8 bases; unmatched bases: 14. Germline CDR1 is LGHNA and CDR2 is YSLEER. CDR3 region: CASSLSAGTHSDEQFF. The CDR3 DNA reads as TGCGCCAGCAGCCTATCAGCGGGGACGCACTCGGATGAGCAGTTCTTC.

The V and J genes are TRBV20-1 and TRBJ2-2; D gene uncertain. Trimming shortened V by 6 bases and J by 5 bases, and 13 bases separated the two germline ends. CDR3 size: 13 residues. Germline CDR1 reads DFQATT; CDR2 reads SNEGSKA (reference sequence). The CDR3 loop is CSARHHATGELFF. The DNA for the CDR3 is TGCAGTGCCCGTCACCATGCGACCGGGGAGCTGTTTTTT.

There are many counts of this clonotype. The chain combines TRBV11-2 with TRBJ2-3; 8 bases map to TRBD2. The CDR3 totals 17 residues. CDR1 SGHAT and CDR2 FQNNGV come from the germline V gene. V lost 5 bases to trimming and J lost 0 bases; unmatched junction nucleotides: 10. The CDR3 is CASSPFPGGSSTDTQYF. CDR3 DNA: TGTGCCAGCAGCCCTTTTCCGGGGGGGTCTAGCACAGATACGCAGTATTTT.

This clonotype appeared a few times. The chain joins TRBV7-6 to TRBJ2-2, with 7 nucleotides matching TRBD1. CDR1 and CDR2 (germline): SGHVS, FNYEAQ. The trim removed 0 bases at V and 6 bases at J, leaving 4 bases unmatched. The CDR3 runs 15 residues. CDR3 protein: CASSLAAQGAGELFF. As DNA, the CDR3 is TGTGCCAGCAGCTTAGCGGCCCAGGGGGCCGGGGAGCTGTTTTTT.

This clonotype was picked up a small number of times. The chain combines TRBV18 with TRBJ1-1, with D unclear. Trimming left V 6 bases short and J 6 bases short, with 14 bases between. Germline V gene sequence: CDR1 KGHSH, CDR2 LQKENI. This CDR3 has 13 amino acids. The CDR3, as DNA: TGTGCCAGCTCCCCCGACCTAGCGGCTGAAGCTTTCTTT. The encoded protein is CASSPDLAAEAFF.

This clonotype was recorded at least ten times. DNA for the CDR3: TGTGCCTGGGATCTTGCGCTAGGGGGGAACACCGGGGAGCTGTTTTTT. This translates into CAWDLALGGNTGELFF. This chain joins TRBV30 and TRBJ2-2, with TRBD1 as a possible D gene (6 bases). Germline V gene lookup returns CDR1 GTSNPN and CDR2 SVGIG (reference sequence). The CDR3 totals 16 residues. Trimming removed 5 bases at V and 1 base at J, with 17 bases between.

This clonotype was counted only a few times. The V call is TRBV4-1, the J call TRBJ1-2; D remains ambiguous. Trimming took off 0 bases at V and 4 bases at J, with 12 bases between the two ends. The CDR3 sequence is 15 residues long. The V gene's germline CDR1 is MGHRA and CDR2 YSYEKL. The CDR3: CASSQEKFPPYGYTF. CDR3 sequence (DNA): TGCGCCAGCAGCCAAGAGAAATTCCCCCCCTATGGCTACACCTTC.

A few counts support this clonotype. The CDR3 loop is CASSLALGTRYEQYF. The CDR3 nucleotides read TGTGCCAGCAGCTTAGCGTTAGGGACTCGCTACGAGCAGTACTTC. The V call is TRBV7-6, the J call TRBJ2-7; a possible D gene is TRBD2 (6 bases). V was clipped by 0 bases and J by 3 bases, with 12 bases between them. Looked up from germline, CDR1 is SGHVS and CDR2 is FNYEAQ. The CDR3 runs 15 residues.

This clonotype was found a few times. The chain combines TRBV7-2 with TRBJ2-1, with D unclear. Per germline, CDR1 SGHTA and CDR2 FQGNSA. This CDR3 is built from 14 residues. Trimming left V 1 base short and J 0 bases short, with 4 bases between. CDR3 loop: CASSLVPSYNEQFF. Here the CDR3 DNA reads TGTGCCAGCAGCTTAGTGCCCTCCTACAATGAGCAGTTCTTC.

This clonotype has a count of ten or more. The chain recombines TRBV7-2 with TRBJ2-5; D is unclear. The V end was cut by 4 bases, the J end by 5 bases, with 14 bases between. The germline CDR1 and CDR2 sequences are SGHTA and FQGNSA. The CDR3 loop spans 14 amino acids. The CDR3, as DNA: TGTGCCAGCAGCTCTACCAGAGCTTGGGAGACCCAGTACTTC. This sequence encodes CASSSTRAWETQYF. Full variable domain (rest looked up from reference TRBV7-2 and TRBJ2-5): GAGVSQSPSNKVTEKGKDVELRCDPISGHTALYWYRQSLGQGLEFLIYFQGNSAPDKSGLPSDRFSAERTGGSVSTLTIQRTQQEDSAVYLCASSSTRAWETQYFGPGTRLLVL.

This clonotype was detected only a few times. The chain links TRBV7-9 to TRBJ2-5; no clear D. This CDR3 has 16 residues. V was trimmed by 3 bases and J by 2 bases, leaving 16 bases between them. Germline CDR1 is SEHNR and CDR2 is FQNEAQ (reference sequence). As DNA, the CDR3 is TGTGCCAGCAGCTTGGGCGCGGCCATTATACAAGAGACCCAGTACTTC. This codes for CASSLGAAIIQETQYF.

Only a few counts were recorded for this clonotype. The chain employs TRBV7-8 and TRBJ2-5; D is undetermined. The germline V gene encodes CDR1 SGHVS and CDR2 FQNEAQ. Trimming shortened V by 1 base and J by 7 bases, and 4 bases separated the two germline ends. This CDR3 region has 11 residues. CDR3 protein: CASSLGSTQYF. DNA for the CDR3: TGTGCCAGCAGCTTAGGGTCGACCCAGTACTTC.

V is TRBV4-3 and J is TRBJ1-2; D is ambiguous. The CDR3 runs 14 residues. The V and J ends lost 4 bases and 4 bases respectively, with 13 bases between them. In germline, CDR1 is LGHNA, CDR2 YSLEER. DNA of the CDR3: TGCGCCAGCAGCCCCGCGACCGGACCCTATGGCTACACCTTC. As protein: CASSPATGPYGYTF.

A word on this clonotype: One junction end does not reproduce the germline sequence, and a read error may be involved. The chain couples TRBV7-2 to TRBJ2-3; 9 bases map to TRBD2. The CDR3 covers 17 residues. Germline CDR1 SGHTA, CDR2 FQGNSA. CDR3 in DNA: TGTGCCAGCAGATTAGATCCCGGTAGCGGGGGCCTCGGTACGCAGTATTTT. It is translated as CASRLDPGSGGLGTQYF.

This clonotype has just a few counts. The chain links TRBV28 to TRBJ2-5, with D possibly being TRBD1 or TRBD2 (5 bases each). With 5 bases removed from V and 3 bases from J, the gap between germline ends came to 10 bases. CDR3 size: 13 residues. The germline CDR1 and CDR2 sequences are MDHEN and SYDVKM. The CDR3 region is CASSMWGKETQYF. DNA of the CDR3: TGTGCCAGCAGTATGTGGGGGAAAGAGACCCAGTACTTC.